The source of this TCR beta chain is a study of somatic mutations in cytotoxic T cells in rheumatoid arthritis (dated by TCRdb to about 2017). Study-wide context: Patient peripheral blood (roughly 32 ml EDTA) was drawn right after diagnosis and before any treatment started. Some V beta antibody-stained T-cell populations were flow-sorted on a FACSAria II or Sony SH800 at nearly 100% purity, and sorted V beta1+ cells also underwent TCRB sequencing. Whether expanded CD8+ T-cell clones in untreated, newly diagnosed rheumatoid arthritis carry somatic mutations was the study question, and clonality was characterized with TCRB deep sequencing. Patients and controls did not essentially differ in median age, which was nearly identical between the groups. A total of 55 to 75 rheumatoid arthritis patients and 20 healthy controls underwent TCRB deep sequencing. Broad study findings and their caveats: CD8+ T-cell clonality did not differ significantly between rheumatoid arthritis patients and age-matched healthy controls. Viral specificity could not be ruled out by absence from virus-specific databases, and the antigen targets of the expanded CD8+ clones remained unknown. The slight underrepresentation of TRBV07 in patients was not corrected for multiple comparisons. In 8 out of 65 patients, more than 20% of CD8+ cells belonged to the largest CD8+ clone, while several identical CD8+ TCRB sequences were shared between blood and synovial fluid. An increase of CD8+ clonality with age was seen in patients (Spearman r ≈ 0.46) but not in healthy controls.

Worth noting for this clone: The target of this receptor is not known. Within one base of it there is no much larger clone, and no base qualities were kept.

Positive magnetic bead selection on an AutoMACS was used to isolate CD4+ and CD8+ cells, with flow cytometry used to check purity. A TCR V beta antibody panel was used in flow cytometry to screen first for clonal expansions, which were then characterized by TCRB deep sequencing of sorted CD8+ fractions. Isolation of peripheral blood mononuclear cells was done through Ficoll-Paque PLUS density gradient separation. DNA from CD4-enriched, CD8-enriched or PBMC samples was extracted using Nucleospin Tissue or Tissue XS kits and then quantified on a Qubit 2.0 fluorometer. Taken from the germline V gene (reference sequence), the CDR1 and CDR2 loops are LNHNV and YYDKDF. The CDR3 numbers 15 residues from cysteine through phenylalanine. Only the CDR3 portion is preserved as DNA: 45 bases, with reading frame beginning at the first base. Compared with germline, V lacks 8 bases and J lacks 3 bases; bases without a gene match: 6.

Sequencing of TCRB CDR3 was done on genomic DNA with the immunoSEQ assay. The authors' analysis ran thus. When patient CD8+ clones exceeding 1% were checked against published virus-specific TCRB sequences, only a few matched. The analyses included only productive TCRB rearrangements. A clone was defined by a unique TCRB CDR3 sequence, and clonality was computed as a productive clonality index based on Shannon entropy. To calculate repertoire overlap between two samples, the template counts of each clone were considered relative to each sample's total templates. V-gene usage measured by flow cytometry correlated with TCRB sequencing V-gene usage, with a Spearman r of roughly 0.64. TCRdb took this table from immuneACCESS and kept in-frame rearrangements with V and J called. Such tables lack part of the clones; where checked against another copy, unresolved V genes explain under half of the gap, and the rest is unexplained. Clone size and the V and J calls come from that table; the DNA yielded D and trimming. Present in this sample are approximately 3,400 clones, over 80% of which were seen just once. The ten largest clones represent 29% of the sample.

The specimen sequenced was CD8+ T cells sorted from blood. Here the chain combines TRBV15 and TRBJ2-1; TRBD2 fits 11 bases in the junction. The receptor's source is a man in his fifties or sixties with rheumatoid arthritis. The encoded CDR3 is CATDNLAGGYNEQFF. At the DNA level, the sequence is TGTGCCACCGACAACCTAGCGGGAGGCTACAATGAGCAGTTCTTC. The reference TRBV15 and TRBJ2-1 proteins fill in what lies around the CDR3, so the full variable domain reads DAMVIQNPRYQVTQFGKPVTLSCSQTLNHNVMYWYQQKSSQAPKLLFHYYDKDFNNEADTPDNFQSRRPNTSFCFLDIRSPGLGDTAMYLCATDNLAGGYNEQFFGPGTRLTVL.